Each of the 16 T cell receptor beta chains below was sequenced from the same sample in a study of T cells in Graves' hyperthyroidism and ophthalmopathy. The TCR beta CDR3 regions underwent amplification using RNA transcripts as the source. The HTBI primer set served for first-round RT-PCR of the TCR CDR3. TCRdb re-called the multiplex PCR reads through MiXCR, storing one row per CDR3 protein. This table holds hundreds of thousands of distinct CDR3 sequences, 12% to 15% found once. The source material was blood. All receptors come from a woman in her fifties or sixties with Graves' ophthalmopathy.

This clonotype has ten or more counts. The chain couples TRBV3-1 to TRBJ1-1; 10 bases are shared with TRBD1. V lost 4 bases to trimming and J lost 2 bases; unmatched junction nucleotides: 4. The CDR3 has 15 amino acids. Germline V CDR1 and CDR2: LGHDT, YNNKEL (reference sequence). In DNA, the CDR3 is TGTGCCAGCAGCCTCCGGGACAGGGGAAACACTGAAGCTTTCTTT. Translating it yields CASSLRDRGNTEAFF. The complete variable domain, with remaining parts taken from reference TRBV3-1 and TRBJ1-1, reads DTAVSQTPKYLVTQMGNDKSIKCEQNLGHDTMYWYKQDSKKFLKIMFSYNNKELIINETVPNRFSPKSPDKAHLNLHINSLELGDSAVYFCASSLRDRGNTEAFFGQGTRLTVV.

The table lists this clonotype with a few counts. J is TRBJ2-1 and V is TRBV29-1; a weak D match, TRBD2 (6 bases). The ends were cut back, 6 bases at V and 4 bases at J, with 13 bases in the middle. The germline CDR1 and CDR2 sequences are SQVTM and ANQGSEA. There are 13 residues in the CDR3. Written as DNA, the CDR3 is TGCAGCGTCCGCGGGGATATTTACAATGAGCAGTTCTTC. It codes for CSVRGDIYNEQFF.

The chain recombines TRBV24-1 with TRBJ2-1; TRBD2 is a possible D gene (6 bases). The CDR3 totals 17 residues. V was shortened by 3 bases and J by 0 bases, with 14 bases between the two germline ends. The germline CDR1 and CDR2 sequences are KGHDR and SFDVKD. The CDR3 DNA is TGTGCCACCAGTGATCCGGGTTTCGGGAGCTCCTACAATGAGCAGTTCTTC. It is translated as CATSDPGFGSSYNEQFF.

This clonotype was seen repeatedly, ten times or more. This CDR3 is CASSLISGSLGEQFF. In DNA form, the CDR3 reads TGTGCCAGCAGTTTAATTAGCGGGAGTCTTGGTGAGCAGTTCTTC. This chain joins TRBV28 and TRBJ2-1; 9 nucleotides match TRBD2. The length of the CDR3 is 15 residues. Unmatched junction bases numbered 8, after V lost 2 bases and J lost 9 bases. CDR1 and CDR2 from the germline V gene are MDHEN and SYDVKM.

The chain recombines TRBV28 with TRBJ2-2; 10 bases map to TRBD2. Trimming removed 9 bases from V and 5 bases from J; junction bases left unmatched: 15. This CDR3 spans 17 amino acids. Germline assignment: CDR1 MDHEN and CDR2 SYDVKM. The CDR3 DNA follows: TGTGCCAGTCTACCCCTAGCGGGAGCAGGCCAGACCGGGGAGCTGTTTTTT. It translates to CASLPLAGAGQTGELFF.

There are many counts of this clonotype. This chain connects TRBV5-1 to TRBJ2-2; TRBD2 matches at 10 bases. CDR1 and CDR2 from the germline V gene are SGHRS and YFSETQ. The CDR3 has 15 amino acids. V lost 1 base and J lost 6; bases outside the gene matches: 3. The CDR3 coding sequence is TGCGCCAGCAGCTTGACAGCGGGAGGGCCCGGGGAGCTGTTTTTT. Protein: CASSLTAGGPGELFF. Filled out from reference TRBV5-1 and TRBJ2-2, the complete variable domain reads KAGVTQTPRYLIKTRGQQVTLSCSPISGHRSVSWYQQTPGQGLQFLFEYFSETQRNKGNFPGRFSGRQFSNSRSEMNVSTLELGDSALYLCASSLTAGGPGELFFGEGSRLTVL.

Remarks on this clonotype: With a much larger clone just one base away, this may be a read error. The chain has TRBV7-8 and TRBJ2-1; either TRBD1 or TRBD2 may fit D (5 bases each). V was trimmed by 5 bases and J by 10 bases, leaving 18 bases between them. The CDR3 has 14 residues. The germline CDR1 and CDR2 sequences are SGHVS and FQNEAQ. The CDR3 loop is CASSPRDGYYEQFF. CDR3 DNA sequence: TGTGCCAGCAGCCCCCGGGACGGATACTACGAGCAGTTCTTC.

There are many counts of this clonotype. V is TRBV20-1 and J is TRBJ2-5; D gene unclear. V lost 1 base to trimming and J lost 0 bases, with 3 bases between them. This CDR3 is 12 amino acids long. Germline loops: CDR1 DFQATT, CDR2 SNEGSKA (reference sequence). CDR3 amino acids: CSARVNQETQYF. The CDR3 DNA sequence: TGCAGTGCTAGAGTTAACCAAGAGACCCAGTACTTC.

In regard to this clonotype: This may stem from a read error, because a much larger clone lies one nucleotide away. J is TRBJ2-3 and V is TRBV12-3 or TRBV12-4, with unresolved D. Trimming pared 2 bases from V and 2 bases from J, leaving 8 bases between. The CDR3 has 14 residues. The CDR3 spells CASSLFGLTDTQYF. As DNA, the CDR3 is TGTGCCAGCAGTTTATTCGGGCTCACAGATACGCAGTATTTT.

This clonotype was detected a few times. The rearrangement uses TRBV3-1 and TRBJ2-5; 11 positions match TRBD2. The J segment lost 5 bases and the V segment lost 0 bases, leaving 11 bases of the junction unmatched. Germline-derived CDR1 and CDR2 are LGHDT and YNNKEL (reference sequence). The CDR3 totals 18 residues. CDR3 loop: CASSQDVVAGGPEETQYF. For the CDR3, the DNA is TGTGCCAGCAGCCAAGATGTGGTAGCGGGAGGGCCGGAGGAGACCCAGTACTTC.

Details on this clonotype: This may be a read error, as it is one base from a much larger clone. The rearrangement uses TRBV6-2 or TRBV6-3 and TRBJ1-5, with 8 bases matching TRBD1. The CDR3 is made up of 13 amino acids. Trimming at V came to 8 bases and at J to 6 bases, leaving 6 bases not matched to a gene. CDR1 MNHEY and CDR2 SVGEGT come from the germline V gene. CDR3 DNA: TGTGCCAGCGGGGGACAGGTCAGTCAGCCCCAGCATTTT. Its translation: CASGGQVSQPQHF.

CDR3 in amino acids: CASSLGDKDTEAFF. As DNA, the CDR3 is TGCGCCAGCAGCTTGGGGGACAAGGACACTGAAGCTTTCTTT. V and J are TRBV5-1 and TRBJ1-1; possible D gene TRBD1, 6 bases. Germline V lookup: CDR1 SGHRS, CDR2 YFSETQ. CDR3 length equals 14 residues. The ends were cut back, 0 bases at V and 3 bases at J, with 9 bases in the middle.

At least ten counts were recorded for this clonotype. The V gene is TRBV3-1, the J gene TRBJ1-1, with 8 bases that match TRBD1. This CDR3 is 15 amino acids long. Germline CDR1 reads LGHDT; CDR2 reads YNNKEL (reference sequence). Germline trimming cut 3 bases from V and 5 bases from J; bases unmatched to any gene: 8. Written as DNA, the CDR3 is TGTGCCAGCAGCCACAGACAGGGGCCTGGGACTGAAGCTTTCTTT. Translation gives CASSHRQGPGTEAFF.

This clonotype was found many times. V gene TRBV7-2 combines with J gene TRBJ2-1; 9 nucleotides match TRBD2. The CDR3 contains 17 residues. Germline CDR1 and CDR2: SGHTA and FQGNSA. V gave up 4 bases and J gave up 0 bases; unmatched junction bases: 7. The CDR3 spells CASSSGRLADSYNEQFF. CDR3 nucleotides: TGTGCCAGCAGCTCGGGGCGACTAGCGGACTCCTACAATGAGCAGTTCTTC.

Many counts were recorded for this clonotype. V is TRBV27 and J is TRBJ2-7; a possible D gene is TRBD1 (6 bases). The CDR3 is 14 amino acids. V gave up 3 bases and J gave up 2 bases, with 11 bases separating them. Germline CDR1 and CDR2: MNHEY and SMNVEV (reference sequence). The CDR3 loop reads CASSLMSGAYEQYF. Written as DNA, the CDR3 is TGTGCCAGCAGTTTGATGTCAGGGGCCTACGAGCAGTACTTC.

This clonotype was observed a few times. V gene TRBV2 combines with J gene TRBJ2-2; D is possibly TRBD2 (6 bases). CDR1 is SNHLY and CDR2 is FYNNEI in the germline V gene. This CDR3 comprises 15 residues. V dropped 6 bases and J dropped 6 bases, with 17 bases sitting between them. CDR3 nucleotides: TGTGCCAGCAGGGCGACAAGGTCGGGGGCCGGGGAGCTGTTTTTT. It translates to CASRATRSGAGELFF.